Shown below are 6 T cell receptor beta chains from a single sample sequenced in a study of blood T cell repertoires in COVID-19. The assay was immunoSEQ multiplex PCR, and TCRdb's table has in-frame clones only and misses some. Among some 80,000 clones listed, approximately 86% were seen once. Sequencing was done on a sample of peripheral blood. The receptors here all came from a human donor in a cohort sampled during active COVID-19.

This clone was counted a single time. This rearrangement joins TRBV19 to TRBJ1-4; D may be TRBD1 (6 bases). CDR1 and CDR2 (germline): LNHDA, SQIVND (reference sequence). CDR3 length: 13 residues. V lost 1 base and J lost 11, with 11 bases in between. CDR3 region: CASSIAGERKLFF. The CDR3 DNA is TGTGCCAGTAGTATAGCAGGGGAAAGGAAACTGTTTTTT.

This clone has only a few counts. The CDR3 DNA sequence: TGTGCCAGCAGCTGGGCGAGCAATCAGCCCCAGCATTTT. Translated: CASSWASNQPQHF. This chain uses TRBV28 with TRBJ1-5, with D unclear. The germline V gene encodes CDR1 MDHEN and CDR2 SYDVKM. Trimming removed 6 bases at V and 1 base at J, with 7 bases between. The CDR3 is made up of 13 amino acids.

This chain joins TRBV13 and TRBJ1-6; D gene ambiguous. The CDR3 runs to 15 residues. Per the germline V gene, CDR1 is PRHDT and CDR2 is FYEKMQ (reference sequence). V was cut by 5 bases and J by 9 bases, with 17 bases left in between. CDR3 bases: TGTGCCAGCAGCCCACGGGAGGCTTGGGGTTCACCCCTCCACTTT. Its translation: CASSPREAWGSPLHF.

J is TRBJ2-3 and V is TRBV25-1; 10 nucleotides line up with TRBD2. J was trimmed by 4 bases and V by 6 bases; bases with no gene match: 7. The CDR3 has 15 residues. Germline V gene lookup returns CDR1 MGHDK and CDR2 SYGVNS. CDR3 amino acids: CASRTGLAFADTQYF. The CDR3 region has the DNA TGTGCCAGCAGGACGGGACTAGCGTTCGCAGATACGCAGTATTTT.

The chain has TRBV7-2 and TRBJ1-5, with 10 bases aligning to TRBD1. V was pared by 3 bases and J by 5 bases, with 4 bases of the junction left unmatched. Germline V gene sequence: CDR1 SGHTA, CDR2 FQGNSA. The CDR3 length is 15 residues. This chain's CDR3 is CASSFGQGVYQPQHF. CDR3 nucleotide sequence: TGTGCCAGCAGCTTCGGACAGGGGGTCTATCAGCCCCAGCATTTT.

This chain connects TRBV30 to TRBJ2-2; perhaps TRBD1 as D (6 bases). In germline, CDR1 is GTSNPN, CDR2 SVGIG (reference sequence). This CDR3 contains 14 residues. The germline V and J ends were trimmed by 7 bases and 1 base, with 13 bases remaining between them. The DNA for the CDR3 is TGTGCCTCCCTTGGGACAAGGAACACCGGGGAGCTGTTTTTT. Residues: CASLGTRNTGELFF.